This TCR beta chain was recorded in a study of blood T cell repertoires in COVID-19. Here immunoSEQ multiplex PCR was the method, and the copy in TCRdb shows in-frame clones only, minus some. This table has fewer than 350,000 clones, approximately 85% appearing once. The CDR3 spans 12 residues. The V end was cut by 6 bases, the J end by 6 bases, with 10 bases between. Sequenced input: peripheral blood. This TCR derives from a human donor in a cohort sampled during active COVID-19. The chain carries TRBV12-3 or TRBV12-4 and TRBJ2-3; a weak D match, TRBD1 (6 bases). Here the CDR3 reads CASRDTGDTQYF. The DNA for the CDR3 is TGTGCCAGCAGGGACACAGGGGATACGCAGTATTTT.